This T cell receptor beta chain was recovered during a study of glioma-infiltrating T cells. Only one count was recorded for this clonotype. What it binds is unknown. Amplification of TCR alpha and beta CDR3 regions from RNA used iRepertoire nested multiplex PCR. Input was about 85-400 ng of tissue mRNA or PBMC total RNA. TCRdb independently ran MiXCR on the multiplex PCR reads; one entry per CDR3 protein. The sample holds around 190,000 distinct CDR3 sequences, 43% seen once. Notes on the study in general: Tissue and blood shared very few CDR3 sequences. Non-neoplastic patients had below-expected tissue-blood divergence, while all gliomas exceeded expectation.

This CDR3 comprises 15 residues. With 9 bases removed from V and 6 bases from J, the gap between germline ends came to 21 bases. Per germline, CDR1 SEHNR and CDR2 FQNEAQ (reference sequence). The chain carries TRBV7-9 and TRBJ2-1, with D possibly matching TRBD2 (6 bases). This sequence originates from a human donor with low-grade glioma or glioblastoma, undergoing nonglioma brain surgery, or in good health (not recorded which). What was sequenced was glioma tissue, nonneoplastic brain tissue, or PBMCs (not recorded which). CDR3 sequence (DNA): TGTGCCAGTCTAAACGCCGAGACTAGAATCAATGAGCAGTTCTTC. Its protein product is CASLNAETRINEQFF.